A selection of T cell receptor beta chains follows, all from one sample in a study of control samples from healthy donors and cancer patients. Profiled with immunoSEQ multiplex PCR; TCRdb holds only in-frame clones, not every one. Of 100,000 to 150,000 clones in the sample, around 87% are singletons; the top ten hold around 9.4%. The sample taken for sequencing was blood. These receptors were taken from a man in his forties in good health. Each CDR3 is given with its conserved first and last residue. A D gene is named only where the DNA matches it firmly. The size entry is marked missing in some rows and otherwise reads once, few, many or a size class.

size: NA
D: NA
V: TRBV6-5
J: TRBJ2-1
DNA: TGTGCCACCAAGGGACTTCTCAATGAGCAGTTCTTC
CDR3: CATKGLLNEQFF

size: NA
D: NA
V: TRBV6-2/TRBV6-3
J: TRBJ1-2
DNA: TGTGCCAGCAGTTACAGCAGCACATATGGCTACACCTTC
CDR3: CASSYSSTYGYTF

size: once
D: NA
V: TRBV12-3/TRBV12-4
J: TRBJ1-2
DNA: TGTGCCAGCAGTTCCAGGGTATATGGCTACACCTTC
CDR3: CASSSRVYGYTF

size: NA
D: NA
V: TRBV7-9
J: TRBJ1-4
DNA: TGTGCCAGCAGCTTCCAGGGCGACCTTACAACTAATGAAAAACTGTTTTTT
CDR3: CASSFQGDLTTNEKLFF

size: few
D: NA
V: TRBV4-3
J: TRBJ1-4
DNA: TGCGCCAGCAGCCAAGGGGGTCAGAGGCTAAATGAAAAACTGTTTTTT
CDR3: CASSQGGQRLNEKLFF

size: many
D: TRBD1
V: TRBV19
J: TRBJ2-7
DNA: TGTGCCAGTAGCCGCTACTCGCCCGGGACAGGGCCAACCTACGAGCAGTACTTC
CDR3: CASSRYSPGTGPTYEQYF

size: once
D: NA
V: TRBV10-1
J: TRBJ1-1
DNA: TGCGCCAGCAGTGTGGGCGAGGCTGAAGCTTTCTTT
CDR3: CASSVGEAEAFF

size: NA
D: NA
V: TRBV6-5
J: TRBJ1-2
DNA: TGTGCCAGCAGTTTAAGGGATAACTATGGCTACACCTTC
CDR3: CASSLRDNYGYTF

size: NA
D: TRBD1
V: TRBV29-1
J: TRBJ1-1
DNA: TGCAGCGTGACAGGGACAGGGGGAAGGAACACTGAAGCTTTCTTT
CDR3: CSVTGTGGRNTEAFF

size: NA
D: NA
V: TRBV4-1
J: TRBJ1-1
DNA: TGCGCCAGCAGCCAAGTTTTCGGACAGACGAACACTGAAGCTTTCTTT
CDR3: CASSQVFGQTNTEAFF

size: NA
D: TRBD1
V: TRBV11-3
J: TRBJ2-3
DNA: TGTGCCAGCAGCTTCAGGACAGGGGGCGCAGATACGCAGTATTTT
CDR3: CASSFRTGGADTQYF

size: NA
D: NA
V: TRBV15
J: TRBJ2-2
DNA: TGTGCCACCAGCAGAGATTTGGGGGCCGGGGAGCTGTTTTTT
CDR3: CATSRDLGAGELFF

size: NA
D: TRBD1
V: TRBV18
J: TRBJ1-6
DNA: TGTGCCAGCTCACCGACAGGGGAACGTTCACCCCTCCACTTT
CDR3: CASSPTGERSPLHF

size: NA
D: NA
V: TRBV21-1
J: TRBJ1-5
DNA: TGTGCCAGCAGCAAATTGAGATGCGGGACAGACTATCAGCCCCAGCATTTT
CDR3: CASSKLRCGTDYQPQHF

size: NA
D: TRBD1
V: TRBV7-2
J: TRBJ1-1
DNA: TGTGCCAGCAGCCCCGACAGGGTGAACACTGAAGCTTTCTTT
CDR3: CASSPDRVNTEAFF

size: NA
D: TRBD1
V: TRBV11-3
J: TRBJ1-1
DNA: TGTGCCAGCAGCCCGAGGGACAGGGCTTGGGACACTGAAGCTTTCTTT
CDR3: CASSPRDRAWDTEAFF

size: NA
D: NA
V: TRBV5-4
J: TRBJ1-2
DNA: TGTGCCAGCACCTCTGGGGCTCTAGATGGCTACACCTTC
CDR3: CASTSGALDGYTF

size: NA
D: NA
V: TRBV18
J: TRBJ1-1
DNA: TGTGCCAGCTCACCGGATCGGCGGGCGGACACTGAAGCTTTCTTT
CDR3: CASSPDRRADTEAFF

size: once
D: NA
V: TRBV11-2
J: TRBJ2-7
DNA: TGTGCCAGCAGCGCCTTCCCGAGGGGGGGGGCCTACGGCTACGAGCAGTACTTC
CDR3: CASSAFPRGGAYGYEQYF

size: NA
D: TRBD2
V: TRBV27
J: TRBJ2-3
DNA: TGTGCCAGCAGTCCCACCCCGGGGGGGGGCTACACAGATACGCAGTATTTT
CDR3: CASSPTPGGGYTDTQYF

size: NA
D: NA
V: TRBV7-3
J: TRBJ1-1
DNA: TGTGCCAGCAGCCTGTCTGGGAACACTGAAGCTTTCTTT
CDR3: CASSLSGNTEAFF

size: NA
D: NA
V: TRBV9
J: TRBJ2-3
DNA: TGTGCCAGCGGGGGGAGACGCACAGATACGCAGTATTTT
CDR3: CASGGRRTDTQYF

size: NA
D: TRBD1
V: TRBV6-5
J: TRBJ2-1
DNA: TGTGCCAGCAGTTACGACAGGGGGCCCTACAATGAGCAGTTCTTC
CDR3: CASSYDRGPYNEQFF

size: NA
D: TRBD1
V: TRBV10-2
J: TRBJ1-1
DNA: TGCGCCAGCAGGGACAGGGCGGACACTGAAGCTTTCTTT
CDR3: CASRDRADTEAFF

size: NA
D: NA
V: TRBV13
J: TRBJ1-2
DNA: TGTGCCAGCAGCTTGGGACGGAAAAACATTTATGGCTACACCTTC
CDR3: CASSLGRKNIYGYTF

size: NA
D: NA
V: TRBV24-1
J: TRBJ1-6
DNA: TGTGCCACCAGTGTAGGGTTACATTCACCCCTCCACTTT
CDR3: CATSVGLHSPLHF

size: NA
D: NA
V: TRBV7-2
J: TRBJ1-1
DNA: TGTGCCAGCAGCCCAGTAAGGGGTGGGCTAAACACTGAAGCTTTCTTT
CDR3: CASSPVRGGLNTEAFF

size: NA
D: NA
V: TRBV6-1
J: TRBJ1-4
DNA: TGTGCCAGCAGTGAATCAACTAATGAAAAACTGTTTTTT
CDR3: CASSESTNEKLFF

size: NA
D: NA
V: TRBV5-4
J: TRBJ1-6
DNA: TGTGCCAGCAGCTTAGGGGTCTCGGATAATTCACCCCTCCACTTT
CDR3: CASSLGVSDNSPLHF

size: NA
D: TRBD1
V: TRBV3-1/TRBV3-2
J: TRBJ2-5
DNA: TGTGCCAGCAGCCAAGATCTGGACAGGTACCAAGAGACCCAGTACTTC
CDR3: CASSQDLDRYQETQYF

size: NA
D: TRBD1
V: TRBV4-3
J: TRBJ2-5
DNA: TGCGCCAGCAGCCAAGCGTTTGGACAGGGGCCCCAAGAGACCCAGTACTTC
CDR3: CASSQAFGQGPQETQYF

size: NA
D: TRBD1
V: TRBV27
J: TRBJ1-4
DNA: TGTGCCAGCAGTCTAGGACAGGGAGGAAAACTGTTTTTT
CDR3: CASSLGQGGKLFF

size: NA
D: NA
V: TRBV15
J: TRBJ1-2
DNA: TGTGCCACCAGCAGAGATCAGGTTTTTGGCGACTATGGCTACACCTTC
CDR3: CATSRDQVFGDYGYTF

size: NA
D: NA
V: TRBV7-9
J: TRBJ2-1
DNA: TGTGCCAGCAGCAAAGCCCATGAGCAGTTCTTC
CDR3: CASSKAHEQFF

size: few
D: NA
V: TRBV11-3
J: TRBJ1-1
DNA: TGTGCCAGCACCGGCCGCACAGGGAACACTGAAGCTTTCTTT
CDR3: CASTGRTGNTEAFF

size: NA
D: TRBD2
V: TRBV7-6
J: TRBJ2-1
DNA: TGTGCCAGCAGCCCCACTAGCGGGACCTACAATGAGCAGTTCTTC
CDR3: CASSPTSGTYNEQFF

size: NA
D: NA
V: TRBV7-9
J: TRBJ1-2
DNA: TGTGCCAGCAGCCTGGGGGGTAGGGAGAAGGGCTACACCTTC
CDR3: CASSLGGREKGYTF

size: NA
D: NA
V: TRBV6-5
J: TRBJ1-2
DNA: TGTGCCAGCAGTAAGGGGATATACTATGGCTACACCTTC
CDR3: CASSKGIYYGYTF

size: NA
D: NA
V: TRBV21-1
J: TRBJ1-6
DNA: TGTGCCAGCAGCAATCATGGGGGTTCGAATTCACCCCTCCACTTT
CDR3: CASSNHGGSNSPLHF

size: few
D: NA
V: TRBV2
J: TRBJ1-3
DNA: TGTGCCAGCAGTGATTTAGACGGTGCCTCTGGAAACACCATATATTTT
CDR3: CASSDLDGASGNTIYF

size: NA
D: NA
V: TRBV5-1
J: TRBJ1-1
DNA: TGCGCCAGCAGCCCCCAACGGGCAGGCTCCCTTGAAGCTTTCTTT
CDR3: CASSPQRAGSLEAFF

size: NA
D: TRBD2
V: TRBV5-1
J: TRBJ2-5
DNA: TGCGCCAGCAGCTCGGCGGGACTAGCGGTTGGAGAGACCCAGTACTTC
CDR3: CASSSAGLAVGETQYF

size: once
D: NA
V: TRBV25-1
J: TRBJ2-5
DNA: TGTGCCAGCAGTGAATATCGGCAGCTTCAAGAGACCCAGTACTTC
CDR3: CASSEYRQLQETQYF

size: NA
D: NA
V: TRBV9
J: TRBJ2-7
DNA: TGTGCCAGCAGCGTAGGGGGCGCCGGGTACGAGCAGTACTTC
CDR3: CASSVGGAGYEQYF

size: NA
D: NA
V: TRBV2
J: TRBJ2-7
DNA: TGTGCCAGCAGGGCTATTAGGGTCCGATACGAGCAGTACTTC
CDR3: CASRAIRVRYEQYF

size: NA
D: TRBD2
V: TRBV6-4
J: TRBJ2-2
DNA: TGTGCCAGCAGTGGACCTAGCGGGGATCCCCCCGGGGAGCTGTTTTTT
CDR3: CASSGPSGDPPGELFF

size: NA
D: TRBD2
V: TRBV9
J: TRBJ2-3
DNA: TGTGCCAGCAGCGTAGAGGTAGTGCGGGGGTCAGATACGCAGTATTTT
CDR3: CASSVEVVRGSDTQYF

size: NA
D: NA
V: TRBV5-1
J: TRBJ2-7
DNA: TGCGCCAGCAGCTCCGCAGGCGCCTACGAGCAGTACTTC
CDR3: CASSSAGAYEQYF

size: NA
D: NA
V: TRBV30
J: TRBJ1-3
DNA: TGTGCCTGGAGTGGGAGACAGGGAAACACCATATATTTT
CDR3: CAWSGRQGNTIYF

size: NA
D: TRBD2
V: TRBV11-2
J: TRBJ2-3
DNA: TGTGCCAGCAGCCCAGGACTAGCGGGTAACACAGATACGCAGTATTTT
CDR3: CASSPGLAGNTDTQYF

size: once
D: TRBD2
V: TRBV11-3
J: TRBJ2-1
DNA: TGTGCCAGCAGCTCAAGCGGGGGCCTCTACAATGAGCAGTTCTTC
CDR3: CASSSSGGLYNEQFF

size: NA
D: TRBD1
V: TRBV6-4
J: TRBJ1-5
DNA: TGTGCCAGCAGTGCGACAGGGTCCAATCAGCCCCAGCATTTT
CDR3: CASSATGSNQPQHF

size: once
D: NA
V: TRBV19
J: TRBJ2-5
DNA: TGTGCCAGTAGTATAGTTGGAGTCCAAGAGACCCAGTACTTC
CDR3: CASSIVGVQETQYF

size: NA
D: NA
V: TRBV6-2/TRBV6-3
J: TRBJ2-7
DNA: TGTGCCAGCAGTTTGGACAGCCCCTACGAGCAGTACTTC
CDR3: CASSLDSPYEQYF

size: NA
D: TRBD1
V: TRBV7-2
J: TRBJ1-2
DNA: TGTGCCAGCAGCTTTCCACAGGGGTATGGCTACACCTTC
CDR3: CASSFPQGYGYTF

size: NA
D: NA
V: TRBV7-9
J: TRBJ2-5
DNA: TGTGCCAGCAGCTTGGGCGGACAGACCCAAGAGACCCAGTACTTC
CDR3: CASSLGGQTQETQYF

size: NA
D: TRBD2
V: TRBV12-3/TRBV12-4
J: TRBJ2-5
DNA: TGTGCCAGCAGGAAAACTAGCGGGGAGACCCAGTACTTC
CDR3: CASRKTSGETQYF

size: NA
D: TRBD1
V: TRBV5-6
J: TRBJ2-7
DNA: TGTGCCAGCAGTCTTAACAGGGGTCGGACCTACGAGCAGTACTTC
CDR3: CASSLNRGRTYEQYF

size: NA
D: NA
V: TRBV19
J: TRBJ2-7
DNA: TGTGCCAGTAGCCCCCTCTCGACGGGCGCGGGAGAGCAGTACTTC
CDR3: CASSPLSTGAGEQYF